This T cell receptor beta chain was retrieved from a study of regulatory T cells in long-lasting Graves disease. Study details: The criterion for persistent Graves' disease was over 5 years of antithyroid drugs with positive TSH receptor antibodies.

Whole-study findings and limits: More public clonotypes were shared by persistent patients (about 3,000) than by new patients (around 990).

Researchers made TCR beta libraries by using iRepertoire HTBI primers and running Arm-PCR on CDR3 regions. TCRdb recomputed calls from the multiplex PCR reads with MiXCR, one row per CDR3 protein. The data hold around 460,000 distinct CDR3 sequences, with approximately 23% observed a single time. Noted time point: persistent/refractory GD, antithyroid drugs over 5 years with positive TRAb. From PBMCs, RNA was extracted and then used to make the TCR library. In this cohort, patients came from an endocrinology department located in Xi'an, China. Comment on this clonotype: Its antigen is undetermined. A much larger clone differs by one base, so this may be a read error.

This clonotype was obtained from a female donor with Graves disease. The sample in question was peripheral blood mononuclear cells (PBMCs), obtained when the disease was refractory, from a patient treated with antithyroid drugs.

The CDR3 bases are TGTGCCAGCAAAATGGGACAGAAAAGTGAAAAACTGTTTTTT. Translating it yields CASKMGQKSEKLFF. The chain employs TRBV12-3 or TRBV12-4 and TRBJ1-4, with 7 bases fitting TRBD1. V lost 7 bases and J lost 7; bases outside the gene matches: 9. The CDR3 has 14 residues.